The TCR beta chain under discussion was sequenced for a study of human T cells and chemical hapten exposure. The V gene's germline CDR1 is MNHEY and CDR2 SMNVEV (reference sequence). The CDR3 covers 14 residues. V lost 8 bases and J lost 3, with 16 bases in between. This clonotype appeared many times. In TCRdb, the RACE reads were re-called with MiXCR into one record per CDR3 protein. The sample includes about 120,000 distinct CDR3 sequences, roughly 13% seen only once; the top ten take roughly 3.1%. Time point denoted: pre-sensitization, week 0. Treatment in this sample: therapeutic diphenylcyclopropenone sensitization with weekly scalp DPC.

This TCR was recovered from a woman aged 18-29 years with alopecia areata. Some clones in this sample may be carry-over from other donors' samples. The chain is built from TRBV27 and TRBJ1-2; TRBD1 might be the D (5 bases). The sequencing here drew on whole blood, taken in connection with sensitization to the hapten diphenylcyclopropenone (DPC). CDR3 amino acids: CASRRQGPDYGYTF. The CDR3 region has the DNA TGTGCCAGCCGGAGGCAGGGACCCGACTATGGCTACACCTTC.